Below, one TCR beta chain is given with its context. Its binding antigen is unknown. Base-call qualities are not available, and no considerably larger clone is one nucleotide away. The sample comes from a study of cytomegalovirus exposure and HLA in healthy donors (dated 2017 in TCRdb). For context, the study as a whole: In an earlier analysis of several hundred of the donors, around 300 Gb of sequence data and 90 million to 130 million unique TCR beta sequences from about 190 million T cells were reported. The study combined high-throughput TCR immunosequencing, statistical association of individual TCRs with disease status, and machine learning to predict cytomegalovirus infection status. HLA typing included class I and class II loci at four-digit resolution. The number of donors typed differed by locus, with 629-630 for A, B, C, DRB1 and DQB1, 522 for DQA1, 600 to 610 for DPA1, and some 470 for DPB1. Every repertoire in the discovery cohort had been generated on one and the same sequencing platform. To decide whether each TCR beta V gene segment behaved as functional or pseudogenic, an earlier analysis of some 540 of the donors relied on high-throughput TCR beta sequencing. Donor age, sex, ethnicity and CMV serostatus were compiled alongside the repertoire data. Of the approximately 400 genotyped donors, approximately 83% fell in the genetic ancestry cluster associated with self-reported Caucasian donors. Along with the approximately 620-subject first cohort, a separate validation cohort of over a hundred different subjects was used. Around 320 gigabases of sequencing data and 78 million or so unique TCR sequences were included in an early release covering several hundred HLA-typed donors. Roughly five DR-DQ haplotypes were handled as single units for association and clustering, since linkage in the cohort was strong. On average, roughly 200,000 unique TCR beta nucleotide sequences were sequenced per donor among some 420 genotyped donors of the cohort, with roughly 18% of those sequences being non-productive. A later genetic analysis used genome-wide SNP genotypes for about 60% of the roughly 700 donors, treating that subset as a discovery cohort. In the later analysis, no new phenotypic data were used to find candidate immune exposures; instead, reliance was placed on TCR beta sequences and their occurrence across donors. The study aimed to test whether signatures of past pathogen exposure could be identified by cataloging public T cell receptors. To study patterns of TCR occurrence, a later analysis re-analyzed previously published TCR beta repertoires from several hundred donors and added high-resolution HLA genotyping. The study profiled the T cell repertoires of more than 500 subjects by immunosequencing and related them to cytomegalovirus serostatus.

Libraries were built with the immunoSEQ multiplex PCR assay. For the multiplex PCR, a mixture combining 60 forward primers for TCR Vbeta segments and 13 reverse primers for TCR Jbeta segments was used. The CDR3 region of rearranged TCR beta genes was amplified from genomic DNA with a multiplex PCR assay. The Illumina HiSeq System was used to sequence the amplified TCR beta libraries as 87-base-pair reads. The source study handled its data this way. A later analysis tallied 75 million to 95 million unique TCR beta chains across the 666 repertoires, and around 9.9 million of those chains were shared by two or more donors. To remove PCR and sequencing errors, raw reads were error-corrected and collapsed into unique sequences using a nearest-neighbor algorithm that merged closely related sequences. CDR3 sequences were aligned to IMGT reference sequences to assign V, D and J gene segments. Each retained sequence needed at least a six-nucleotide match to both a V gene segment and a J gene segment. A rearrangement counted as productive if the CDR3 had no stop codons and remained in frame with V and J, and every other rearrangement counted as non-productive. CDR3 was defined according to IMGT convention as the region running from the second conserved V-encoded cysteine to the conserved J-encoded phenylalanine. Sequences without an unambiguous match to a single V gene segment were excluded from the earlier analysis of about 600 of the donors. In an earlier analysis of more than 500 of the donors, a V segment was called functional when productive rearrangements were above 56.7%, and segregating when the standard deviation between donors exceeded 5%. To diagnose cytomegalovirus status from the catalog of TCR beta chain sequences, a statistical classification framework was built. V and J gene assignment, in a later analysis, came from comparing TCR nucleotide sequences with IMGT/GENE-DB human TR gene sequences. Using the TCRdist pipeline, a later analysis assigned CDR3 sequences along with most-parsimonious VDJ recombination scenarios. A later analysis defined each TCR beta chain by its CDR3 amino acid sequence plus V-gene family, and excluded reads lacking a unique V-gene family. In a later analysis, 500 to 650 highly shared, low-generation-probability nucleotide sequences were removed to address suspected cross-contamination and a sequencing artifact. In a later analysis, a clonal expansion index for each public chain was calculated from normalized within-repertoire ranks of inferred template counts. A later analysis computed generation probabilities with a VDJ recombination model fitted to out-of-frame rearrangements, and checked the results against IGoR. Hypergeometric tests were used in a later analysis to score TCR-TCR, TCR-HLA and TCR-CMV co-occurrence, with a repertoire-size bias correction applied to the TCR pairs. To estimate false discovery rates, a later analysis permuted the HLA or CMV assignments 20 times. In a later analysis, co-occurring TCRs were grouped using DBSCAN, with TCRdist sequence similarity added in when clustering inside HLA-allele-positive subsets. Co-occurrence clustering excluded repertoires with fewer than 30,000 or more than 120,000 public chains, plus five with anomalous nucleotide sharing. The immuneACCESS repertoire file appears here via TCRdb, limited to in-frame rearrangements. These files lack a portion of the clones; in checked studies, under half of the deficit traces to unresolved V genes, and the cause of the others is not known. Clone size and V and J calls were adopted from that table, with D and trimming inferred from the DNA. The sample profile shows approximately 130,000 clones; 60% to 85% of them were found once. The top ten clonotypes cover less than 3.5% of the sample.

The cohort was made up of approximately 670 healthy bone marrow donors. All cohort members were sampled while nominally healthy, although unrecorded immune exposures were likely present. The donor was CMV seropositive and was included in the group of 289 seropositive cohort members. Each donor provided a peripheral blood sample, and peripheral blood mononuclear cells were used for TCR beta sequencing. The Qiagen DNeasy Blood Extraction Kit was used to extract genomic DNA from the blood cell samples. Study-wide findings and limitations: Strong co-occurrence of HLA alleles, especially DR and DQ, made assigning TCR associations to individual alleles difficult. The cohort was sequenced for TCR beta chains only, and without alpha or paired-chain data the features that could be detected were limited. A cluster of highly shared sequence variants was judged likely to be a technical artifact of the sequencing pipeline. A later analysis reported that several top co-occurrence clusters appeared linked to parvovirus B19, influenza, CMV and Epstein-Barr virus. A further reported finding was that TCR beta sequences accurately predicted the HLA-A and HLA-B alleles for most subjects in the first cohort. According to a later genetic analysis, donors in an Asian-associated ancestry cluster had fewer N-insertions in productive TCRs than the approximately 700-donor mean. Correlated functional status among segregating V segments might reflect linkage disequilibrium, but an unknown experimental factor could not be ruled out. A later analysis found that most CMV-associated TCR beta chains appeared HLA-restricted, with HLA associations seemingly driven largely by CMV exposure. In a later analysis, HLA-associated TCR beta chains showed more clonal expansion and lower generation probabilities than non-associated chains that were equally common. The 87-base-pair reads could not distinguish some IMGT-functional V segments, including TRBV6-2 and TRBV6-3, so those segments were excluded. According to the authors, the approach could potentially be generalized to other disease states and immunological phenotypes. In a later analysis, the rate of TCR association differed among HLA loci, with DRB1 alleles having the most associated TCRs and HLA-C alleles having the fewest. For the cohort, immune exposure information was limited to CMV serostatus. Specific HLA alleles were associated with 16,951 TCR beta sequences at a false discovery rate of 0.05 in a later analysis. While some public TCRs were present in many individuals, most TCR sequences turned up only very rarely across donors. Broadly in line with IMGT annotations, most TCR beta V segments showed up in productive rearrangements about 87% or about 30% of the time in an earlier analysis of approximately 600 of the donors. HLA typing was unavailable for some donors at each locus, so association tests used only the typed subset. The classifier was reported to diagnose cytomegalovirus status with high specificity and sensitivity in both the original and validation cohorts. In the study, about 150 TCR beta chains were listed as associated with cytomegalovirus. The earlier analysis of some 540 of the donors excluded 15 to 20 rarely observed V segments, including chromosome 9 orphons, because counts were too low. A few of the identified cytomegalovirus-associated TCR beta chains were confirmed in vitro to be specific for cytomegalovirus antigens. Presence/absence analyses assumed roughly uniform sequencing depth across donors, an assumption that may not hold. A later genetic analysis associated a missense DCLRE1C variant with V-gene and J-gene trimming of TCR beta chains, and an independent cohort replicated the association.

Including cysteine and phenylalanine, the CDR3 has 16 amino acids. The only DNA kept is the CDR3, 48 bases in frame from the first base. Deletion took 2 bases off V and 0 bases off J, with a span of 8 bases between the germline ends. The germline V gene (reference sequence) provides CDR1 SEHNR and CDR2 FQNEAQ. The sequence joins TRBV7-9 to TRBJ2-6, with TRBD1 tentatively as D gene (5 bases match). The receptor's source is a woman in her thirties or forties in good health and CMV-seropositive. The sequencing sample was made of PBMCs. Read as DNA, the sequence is TGTGCCAGCAGCTTAACTACAGGCTCTGGGGCCAACGTCCTGACTTTC. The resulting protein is CASSLTTGSGANVLTF.